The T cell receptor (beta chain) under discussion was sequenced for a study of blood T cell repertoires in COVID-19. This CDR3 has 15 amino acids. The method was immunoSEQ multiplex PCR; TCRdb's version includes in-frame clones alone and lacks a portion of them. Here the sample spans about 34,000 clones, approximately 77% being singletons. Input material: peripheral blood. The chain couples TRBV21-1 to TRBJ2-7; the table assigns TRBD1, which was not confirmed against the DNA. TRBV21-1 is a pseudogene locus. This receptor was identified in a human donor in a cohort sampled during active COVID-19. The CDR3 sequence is CASSPGTPFSYEQYF. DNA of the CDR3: TGTGCCAGCAGCCCCGGGACACCCTTCTCCTACGAGCAGTACTTC.